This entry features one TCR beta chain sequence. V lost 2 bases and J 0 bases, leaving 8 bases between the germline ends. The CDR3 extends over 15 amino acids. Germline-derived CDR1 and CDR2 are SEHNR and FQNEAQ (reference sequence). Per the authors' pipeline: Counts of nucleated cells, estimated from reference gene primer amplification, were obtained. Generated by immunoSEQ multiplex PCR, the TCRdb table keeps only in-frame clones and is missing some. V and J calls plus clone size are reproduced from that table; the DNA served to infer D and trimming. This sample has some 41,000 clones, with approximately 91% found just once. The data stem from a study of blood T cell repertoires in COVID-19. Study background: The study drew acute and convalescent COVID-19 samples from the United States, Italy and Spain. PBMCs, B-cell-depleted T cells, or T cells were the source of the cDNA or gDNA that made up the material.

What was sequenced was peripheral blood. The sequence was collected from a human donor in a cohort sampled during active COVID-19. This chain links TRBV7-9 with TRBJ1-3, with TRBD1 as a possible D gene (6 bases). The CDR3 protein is CASSLQGSSGNTIYF. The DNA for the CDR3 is TGTGCCAGCAGCTTACAGGGGTCCTCTGGAAACACCATATATTTT.